This T cell receptor beta chain was retrieved from a study of cytomegalovirus exposure and HLA in healthy donors. Use of 60 Vbeta and 13 Jbeta primers characterized the PCR. Authors' processing steps: Later, about 80 million unique TCR beta chains were counted in an analysis, and 8.5 million to 13 million of them were shared. Sequencing used immunoSEQ multiplex PCR; TCRdb keeps in-frame clones, though not all of them. V and J calls and clone size are as listed in that table; D and trimming were resolved from the DNA. The sample has around 210,000 clones, roughly 85% seen once. V dropped 3 bases and J dropped 8 bases, with 19 bases sitting between them. The CDR3 sequence is 15 residues long. Germline CDR1 is MGHDK and CDR2 is SYGVNS. Notes on the study in general: Analysis was performed later, and it showed HLA-associated TCR beta chains to be more clonally expanded than equally common others. Using a false discovery rate of 0.05, a later analysis showed that 16,951 TCR beta sequences were associated with HLA alleles.

A remark on this clone: What it binds is unknown.

The receptor was isolated from a girl under 10 years old in good health and CMV-seronegative. The chain has TRBV25-1 and TRBJ1-2; tentatively, D is TRBD1 (6 bases). Sequencing was done on a sample of PBMCs. CDR3 nucleotides: TGTGCCAGCAGTGACTTTAGTGGCCAGGGGATAGGCTACACCTTC. It yields the protein CASSDFSGQGIGYTF.